These 14 T cell receptor beta chains originate from one sample sequenced in a study of cytomegalovirus exposure and HLA in healthy donors. In the PCR, 60 Vbeta and 13 Jbeta primers were used. Clones were sequenced by immunoSEQ multiplex PCR, and TCRdb holds only the in-frame ones, with some missing. The sample lists approximately 220,000 clones, more than 60% occurring once. Sequencing used PBMCs. These receptors were obtained from a middle-aged man in good health and CMV-seronegative.

The V and J genes are TRBV19 and TRBJ1-2; D possibly corresponds to TRBD1 (6 bases). The CDR3 has 16 residues. Trimming took off 1 base at V and 2 bases at J, with 14 bases between the two ends. CDR1 and CDR2 from the germline V gene are LNHDA and SQIVND (reference sequence). CDR3 in amino acids: CASSIVVTGWNYGYTF. The CDR3 DNA sequence: TGTGCCAGTAGTATAGTAGTGACAGGTTGGAACTATGGCTACACCTTC.

V is TRBV9 and J is TRBJ2-2; 11 positions agree with TRBD2. The CDR3 totals 18 residues. V was pared by 4 bases and J by 2 bases, with 10 bases of the junction left unmatched. Germline V lookup: CDR1 SGDLS, CDR2 YYNGEE. CDR3: CASSIRLAGPLNTGELFF. CDR3 in DNA: TGTGCCAGCAGCATTCGACTAGCGGGGCCACTCAACACCGGGGAGCTGTTTTTT.

This chain links TRBV6-5 with TRBJ1-6; the D is unclear. CDR3 length: 16 residues. Germline CDR1 reads MNHEY; CDR2 reads SVGAGI. V was shortened by 2 bases and J by 5 bases, with 13 bases between the two germline ends. The chain's CDR3 is CASSYGQPHNNSPLHF. The CDR3 coding sequence is TGTGCCAGCAGTTACGGGCAACCTCATAATAATTCACCCCTCCACTTT.

The chain uses TRBV27 and TRBJ2-4; possibly TRBD1 for D (6 bases). Trimming cost V 5 bases and J 0 bases, with 14 bases left between them. The CDR3 runs to 16 residues. In germline, CDR1 is MNHEY, CDR2 SMNVEV (reference sequence). CDR3 in DNA: TGTGCCAGCAGTCACAGGGTGATACTAGCCAAAAACATTCAGTACTTC. Its translation is CASSHRVILAKNIQYF.

The CDR3 sequence: CASSFYSSDTEAFF. DNA for the CDR3: TGTGCCAGCAGTTTCTACAGCTCGGACACTGAAGCTTTCTTT. This chain connects TRBV28 to TRBJ1-1, with D uncertain. Germline lookup yields CDR1 MDHEN and CDR2 SYDVKM. V was clipped by 3 bases and J by 3 bases, with 11 bases between them. CDR3 size: 14 residues.

The gene calls are TRBV28 and TRBJ2-2; 8 bases align to TRBD2. V shed 8 bases and J 1 base; nucleotides not matched to a gene: 3. CDR1 and CDR2 from the germline V gene are MDHEN and SYDVKM. The CDR3 has 14 residues. CDR3 nucleotides: TGTGCCAGCGGGCTAGCGGGGAACACCGGGGAGCTGTTTTTT. Amino acid sequence: CASGLAGNTGELFF.

This clone was recorded only once. This chain connects TRBV6-1 to TRBJ1-1, with D maybe TRBD1 (5 bases). Germline CDR1 and CDR2: MNHNS and SASEGT. V lost 4 bases, J lost 1 base, and 13 bases lay in between. This CDR3 has 15 residues. CDR3 protein: CASSGGDFWNTEAFF. In DNA form, the CDR3 reads TGTGCCAGCAGTGGGGGGGACTTTTGGAACACTGAAGCTTTCTTT.

The chain uses TRBV19 and TRBJ1-6; D is possibly TRBD1 (6 bases). The CDR3 covers 20 residues. V gave up 4 bases and J gave up 7 bases, with 29 bases separating them. Germline V gene data show CDR1 as LNHDA and CDR2 as SQIVND (reference sequence). The CDR3 DNA is TGTGCCAGTAGTACGGTGGGGGGGCAGGAATGGGCCATATGGAATTCACCCCTCCACTTT. Protein: CASSTVGGQEWAIWNSPLHF.

The chain uses TRBV18 and TRBJ1-5; D is uncertain. Germline loops: CDR1 KGHSH, CDR2 LQKENI. The CDR3 loop spans 15 amino acids. V was pared by 4 bases and J by 3 bases, with 13 bases between. The CDR3 sequence: CASSLSRGHNQPQHF. CDR3 coding DNA: TGTGCCAGCTCACTCTCGAGAGGGCACAATCAGCCCCAGCATTTT. The entire variable domain, with the rest obtained from reference TRBV18 and TRBJ1-5, is as follows: NAGVMQNPRHLVRRRGQEARLRCSPMKGHSHVYWYRQLPEEGLKFMVYLQKENIIDESGMPKERFSAEFPKEGPSILRIQQVVRGDSAAYFCASSLSRGHNQPQHFGDGTRLSIL.

The chain links TRBV4-1 to TRBJ2-7; 8 nucleotides match TRBD1. Germline assignment: CDR1 MGHRA and CDR2 YSYEKL. CDR3 length: 14 amino acids. V was pared by 4 bases and J by 4 bases, with 6 bases of the junction left unmatched. The CDR3 bases are TGCGCCAGCAGCCCGCTCGACAGGGGATACGAGCAGTACTTC. Encoded protein: CASSPLDRGYEQYF.

The rearrangement joins TRBV6-5 to TRBJ1-1, with D tentatively TRBD1 (5 bases). This CDR3 has 15 amino acids. Germline V gene lookup returns CDR1 MNHEY and CDR2 SVGAGI. V shed 0 bases and J shed 3 bases, with 11 bases lying between them. As DNA, the CDR3 is TGTGCCAGCAGTTACTCCTCGGGGGGGTACACTGAAGCTTTCTTT. This codes for CASSYSSGGYTEAFF.

The chain joins TRBV7-3 to TRBJ1-1; D call uncertain. Germline V gene data show CDR1 as SGHTA and CDR2 as FQGTGA. This CDR3 comprises 13 residues. Trimming shortened V by 0 bases and J by 4 bases, and 6 bases separated the two germline ends. The CDR3 protein is CASSLTRSTEAFF. The CDR3, as DNA: TGTGCCAGCAGCTTAACGCGAAGCACTGAAGCTTTCTTT.

This clone was seen a few times. This chain uses TRBV5-1 with TRBJ1-3; no reliable D call. The CDR3 consists of 15 residues. Looked up from germline, CDR1 is SGHRS and CDR2 is YFSETQ. V was clipped by 0 bases and J by 0 bases, with 7 bases between them. CDR3 loop: CASSLASFSGNTIYF. The CDR3 DNA reads TGCGCCAGCAGCTTGGCCAGTTTCTCTGGAAACACCATATATTTT.

The CDR3 nucleotides read TGTGCCAGCAGTTTAATGCGGGAGATAGATACGCAGTATTTT. This translates into CASSLMREIDTQYF. The chain links TRBV27 to TRBJ2-3; 7 nucleotides agree with TRBD2. This CDR3 has 14 residues. Trimming removed 2 bases from V and 5 bases from J; junction bases left unmatched: 4. The germline V gene encodes CDR1 MNHEY and CDR2 SMNVEV (reference sequence).